This T cell receptor beta chain was sequenced during a study of T-cell reconstitution after alpha-beta-depleted transplantation in children. Study-wide findings and caveats: Surviving recipient T cells and intrathymic progenitors accounted for some patients' high TCRbeta diversity at day 60. The origin of alpha-beta T cells about two months after transplant was reportedly several hundred expanded graft clones.

Unique molecular identifiers were used in preparing the TCRbeta library. TCRdb processed the PCR reads anew with MiXCR; each CDR3 protein has one entry. The sample carries more than 500,000 distinct CDR3 sequences, roughly 10% recorded once. The V gene's germline CDR1 is SGHRS and CDR2 YFSETQ. The CDR3 totals 18 residues. V shed 4 bases and J 6 bases; nucleotides not matched to a gene: 14. As concerns this clonotype: Its specificity is unknown.

This sample comprised PBMCs, mostly from graft donor cells, obtained 180 days after TCRalphabeta/CD19-depleted stem cell transplant. The clonotype originates from a female patient aged 2-9 years who had a stem cell transplant for aplastic anemia, so the T cells may come from the graft donor. The chain is built from TRBV5-1 and TRBJ2-1; 12 bases align to TRBD1. The CDR3 bases are TGCGCCAGCAGCGCCCAGGGACAGGGGGCGCGACTGCGCAATGAGCAGTTCTTC. The encoded protein is CASSAQGQGARLRNEQFF.